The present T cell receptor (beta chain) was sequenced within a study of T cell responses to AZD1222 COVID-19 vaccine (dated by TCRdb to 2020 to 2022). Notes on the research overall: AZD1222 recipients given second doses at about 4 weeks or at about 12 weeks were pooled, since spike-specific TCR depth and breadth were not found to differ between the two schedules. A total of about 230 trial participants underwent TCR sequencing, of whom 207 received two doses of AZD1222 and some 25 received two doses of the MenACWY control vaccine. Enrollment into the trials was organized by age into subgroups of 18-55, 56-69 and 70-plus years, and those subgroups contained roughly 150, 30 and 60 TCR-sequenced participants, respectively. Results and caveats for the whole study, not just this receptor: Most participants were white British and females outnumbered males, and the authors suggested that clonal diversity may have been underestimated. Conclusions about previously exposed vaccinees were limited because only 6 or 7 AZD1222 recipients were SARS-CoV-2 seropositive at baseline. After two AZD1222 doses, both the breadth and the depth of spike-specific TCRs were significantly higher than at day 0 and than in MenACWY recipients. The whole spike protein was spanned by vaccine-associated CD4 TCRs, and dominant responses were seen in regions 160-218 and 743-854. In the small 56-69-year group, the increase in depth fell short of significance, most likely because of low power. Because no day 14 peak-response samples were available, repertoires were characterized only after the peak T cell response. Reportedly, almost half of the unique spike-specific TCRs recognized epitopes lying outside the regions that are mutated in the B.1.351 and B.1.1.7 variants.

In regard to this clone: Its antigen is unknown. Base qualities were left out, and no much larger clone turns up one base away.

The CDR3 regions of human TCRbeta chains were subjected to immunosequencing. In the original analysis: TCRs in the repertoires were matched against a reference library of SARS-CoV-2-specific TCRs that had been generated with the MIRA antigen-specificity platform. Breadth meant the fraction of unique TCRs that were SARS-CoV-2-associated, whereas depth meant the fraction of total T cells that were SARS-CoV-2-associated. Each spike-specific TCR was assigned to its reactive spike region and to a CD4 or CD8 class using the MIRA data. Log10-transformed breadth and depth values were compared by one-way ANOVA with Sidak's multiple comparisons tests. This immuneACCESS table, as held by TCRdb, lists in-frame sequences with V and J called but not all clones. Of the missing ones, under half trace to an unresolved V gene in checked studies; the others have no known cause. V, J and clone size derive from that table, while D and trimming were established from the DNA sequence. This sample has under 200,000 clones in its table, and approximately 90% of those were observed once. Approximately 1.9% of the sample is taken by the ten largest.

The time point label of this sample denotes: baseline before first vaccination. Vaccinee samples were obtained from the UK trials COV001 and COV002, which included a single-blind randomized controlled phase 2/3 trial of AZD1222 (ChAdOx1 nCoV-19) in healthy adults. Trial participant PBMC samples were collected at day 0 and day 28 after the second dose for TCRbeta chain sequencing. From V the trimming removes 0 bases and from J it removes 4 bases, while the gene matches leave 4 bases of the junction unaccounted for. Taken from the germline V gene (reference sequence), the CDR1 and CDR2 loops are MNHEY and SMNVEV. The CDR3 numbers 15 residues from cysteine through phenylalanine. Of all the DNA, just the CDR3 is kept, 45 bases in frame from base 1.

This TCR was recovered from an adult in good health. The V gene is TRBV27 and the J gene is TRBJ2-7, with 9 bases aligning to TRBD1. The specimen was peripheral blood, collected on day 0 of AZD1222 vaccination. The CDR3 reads CASSLSGTGTYEQYF. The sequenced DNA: TGTGCCAGCAGTTTATCCGGGACAGGGACATACGAGCAGTACTTC.